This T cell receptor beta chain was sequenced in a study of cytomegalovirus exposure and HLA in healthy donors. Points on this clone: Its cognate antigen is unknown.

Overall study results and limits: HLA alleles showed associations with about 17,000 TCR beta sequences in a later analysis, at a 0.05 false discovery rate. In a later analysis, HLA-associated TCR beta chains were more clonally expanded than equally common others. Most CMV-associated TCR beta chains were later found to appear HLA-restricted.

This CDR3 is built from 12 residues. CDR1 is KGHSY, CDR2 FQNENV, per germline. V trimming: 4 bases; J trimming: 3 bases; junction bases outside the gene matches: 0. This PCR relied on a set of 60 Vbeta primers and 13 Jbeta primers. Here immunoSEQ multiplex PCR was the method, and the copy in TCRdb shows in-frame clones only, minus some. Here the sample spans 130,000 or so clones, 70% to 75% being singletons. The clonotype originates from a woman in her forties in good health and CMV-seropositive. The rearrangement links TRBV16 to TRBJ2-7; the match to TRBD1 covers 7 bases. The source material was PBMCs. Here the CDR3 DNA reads TGTGCCAGCAGCCGGGACAGCTACGAGCAGTACTTC. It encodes CASSRDSYEQYF.